This TCR beta chain was documented in a study of CD8 T cells in Susac syndrome (dated by TCRdb to about 2019). Regarding the research as a whole: Repertoire sequencing was used to test whether CD8+ T cell activation and differentiation in Susac syndrome was antigen driven. The study compared CD8+ T cell repertoire clonality among 11 to 12 healthy donors, roughly 14 Susac syndrome patients and 15 multiple sclerosis patients. Paper-wide results and their limitations: The number of individuals in the TCR sequencing and HLA analysis was acknowledged as relatively small.

Peripheral blood CD8+ and CD4+ T cells from healthy donors, Susac syndrome patients and multiple sclerosis patients were profiled by high-throughput TCR beta sequencing. Healthy donors were included as age- and sex-matched controls. CD8+ TEMRA cells were enriched by FACS, while bulk CD8+ and CD4+ T cells were purified by magnetic negative isolation. Blood was drawn into EDTA tubes, processed within 24 hours, and PBMCs were isolated by density gradient centrifugation. PBMCs intended for TCR sequencing were frozen in liquid nitrogen and were later thawed in a 37 degrees C water bath. The sorted or isolated CD4+, CD8+ and CD8+ TEMRA cells had a purity of 90% or higher. Note on this clonotype: Its specific antigen is unknown. No much larger clonotype is one base removed from it; base qualities were not supplied.

The junction shows trimming of 4 bases on V and 2 bases on J, and the gene matches do not reach 9 bases of it. The germline V gene encodes CDR1 SGHRS and CDR2 YFSETQ. Including cysteine and phenylalanine, the CDR3 has 15 amino acids. The retained sequence is limited to the CDR3, 45 bases, with the frame set at the first base. RNA was extracted using the RNeasy kit, and 0.5 to 1 microgram was reverse transcribed with random hexamers. The immunoSEQ multiplex PCR assay, covering 54 Vbeta and 13 Jbeta segments, was used to amplify TCR beta CDR3 regions. PCR amplification bias was corrected by using a synthetic template baseline for primer optimization and computational correction. As for the original processing: Only productive sequences were kept, with reads annotated to V, D and J genes according to IMGT and analyzed in immunoSEQ Analyzer. Clonality was calculated as one minus the Shannon entropy normalized by log2 of the number of productive unique sequences. Public and private clones were assessed among the 100 most prevalent clones of each patient and control. Susac-specific clones were defined as absent from healthy and MS cohorts, around 970 published viral clones and other ImmuneACCESS disease sequences. Starting from the raw public reads, TCRdb applied fastp trimming at Q25, assembled clones with MiXCR and retained in-frame beta chains. For every CDR3 protein sequence, its rows merge into one entry that carries the most common genes and DNA. Here the V and J calls rest on TCRdb's processing, not on the authors' analysis. The sample records some 57,000 distinct CDR3 sequences, roughly 92% of which are singletons. Of the sample, roughly 0.2% is held by the ten largest clones.

Material: CD8+ T cells from PBMCs. This TCR derives from a human donor in good health. The receptor chain draws on TRBV5-1 and TRBJ2-7; 7 central nucleotides agree with TRBD1. The CDR3 here reads CASSPAPGQPYEQYF. The DNA reads as follows: TGCGCCAGCAGCCCGGCGCCGGGACAGCCCTACGAGCAGTACTTC.